These 28 T cell receptor beta chains share one sample of origin, sequenced in a study of shared clonotypes between healthy human individuals. Only in-frame clones appear in the TCRdb table, and some are missing; sequencing was by immunoSEQ multiplex PCR. The sample holds roughly 2 million clones; 90% to 96% are singletons and the top ten take 0.1% to 0.15%. The sequenced sample consisted of naive CD4+ T cells sorted from blood. Subset reported: CD45RA+ positively selected. The receptor set was obtained from a young man in good health.

The chain combines TRBV5-4 with TRBJ2-7; 9 nucleotides match TRBD2. The CDR3 contains 14 residues. Trimming removed 9 bases from V and 3 bases from J; junction bases left unmatched: 10. Germline lookup yields CDR1 SGHNT and CDR2 YYREEE (reference sequence). DNA for the CDR3: TGTGCCACCCAGGGCGGGGGGGCGCTCTACGAGCAGTACTTC. Protein sequence: CATQGGGALYEQYF.

The V gene is TRBV30, the J gene TRBJ1-2, with 7 bases that match TRBD1. Germline values: CDR1 GTSNPN, CDR2 SVGIG (reference sequence). The ends lost 5 bases at V and 3 bases at J; junction bases unmatched: 9. The CDR3 sequence is 14 residues long. The CDR3 loop is CAWGFGQVYYGYTF. CDR3 nucleotide sequence: TGTGCCTGGGGTTTCGGACAGGTTTACTATGGCTACACCTTC.

The chain couples TRBV5-4 to TRBJ2-2; 11 nucleotides align to TRBD2. CDR1 and CDR2 (germline): SGHNT, YYREEE (reference sequence). Trimming at V came to 4 bases and at J to 1 base, leaving 3 bases not matched to a gene. The CDR3 is 16 residues long. Written as DNA, the CDR3 is TGTGCCAGCAGCGATACTAGCGGGGGGAACACCGGGGAGCTGTTTTTT. Its protein product is CASSDTSGGNTGELFF. Based on the CDR3 plus reference TRBV5-4 and TRBJ2-2, the full variable domain is ETGVTQSPTHLIKTRGQQVTLRCSSQSGHNTVSWYQQALGQGPQFIFQYYREEENGRGNFPPRFSGLQFPNYSSELNVNALELDDSALYLCASSDTSGGNTGELFFGEGSRLTVL.

The V call is TRBV6-5, the J call TRBJ1-4, with D possibly being TRBD1 (5 bases). CDR1 MNHEY and CDR2 SVGAGI come from the germline V gene. The V end lost 5 bases, the J end lost 7 bases, and 14 bases lay between the germline ends. The CDR3 spans 14 residues. The DNA of the CDR3 is TGTGCCAGCAGTGGGCGGCGCGGGGGTGAAAAACTGTTTTTT. It translates to CASSGRRGGEKLFF.

Points on this clone: A much larger clone is a single base away; this may be a read error. The chain uses TRBV28 and TRBJ2-7; D is unclear. The CDR3 sequence is 11 residues long. CDR1 MDHEN and CDR2 SYDVKM come from the germline V gene. V lost 7 bases to trimming and J lost 0 bases, with 4 bases between them. This CDR3 is CASILSYEQYF. Written as DNA, the CDR3 is TGTGCCAGCATCCTCTCCTACGAGCAGTACTTC. Using reference TRBV28 and TRBJ2-7 for the parts outside the CDR3, the full variable domain is DVKVTQSSRYLVKRTGEKVFLECVQDMDHENMFWYRQDPGLGLRLIYFSYDVKMKEKGDIPEGYSVSREKKERFSLILESASTNQTSMYLCASILSYEQYFGPGTRLTVT.

J is TRBJ1-6 and V is TRBV30; D possibly corresponds to TRBD1 (5 bases). The CDR3 extends over 15 amino acids. Looked up from germline, CDR1 is GTSNPN and CDR2 is SVGIG (reference sequence). V was shortened by 5 bases and J by 5 bases, with 16 bases between the two germline ends. CDR3: CAWRGAARDNSPLHF. The CDR3, as DNA: TGTGCCTGGCGAGGGGCAGCCCGAGATAATTCACCCCTCCACTTT. The full variable domain, in which reference TRBV30 and TRBJ1-6 provide the parts outside the CDR3, is SQTIHQWPATLVQPVGSPLSLECTVEGTSNPNLYWYRQAAGRGLQLLFYSVGIGQISSEVPQNLSASRPQDRQFILSSKKLLLSDSGFYLCAWRGAARDNSPLHFGNGTRLTVT.

The chain employs TRBV7-9 and TRBJ1-6; the D gene is possibly TRBD1 (6 bases). Germline V gene data show CDR1 as SEHNR and CDR2 as FQNEAQ (reference sequence). The V gene lost 5 bases and the J gene lost 10 bases, with 15 bases spanning the gap. This CDR3 comprises 14 residues. The CDR3 coding sequence is TGTGCCAGCAGCCTTACAGGGTCTCGGTCACCCCTCCACTTT. As protein: CASSLTGSRSPLHF.

This rearrangement joins TRBV10-1 to TRBJ1-2; D is unclear. The CDR3 covers 13 residues. The germline V gene encodes CDR1 WNHNN and CDR2 SYGVQD (reference sequence). V dropped 2 bases and J dropped 6 bases, with 10 bases sitting between them. The CDR3: CASSESQNNGYTF. The CDR3 DNA reads as TGCGCCAGCAGTGAGAGTCAGAATAATGGCTACACCTTC.

The rearrangement uses TRBV13 and TRBJ1-2; perhaps TRBD1 as D (6 bases). This CDR3 comprises 15 residues. Germline V gene sequence: CDR1 PRHDT, CDR2 FYEKMQ (reference sequence). With 4 bases removed from V and 1 base from J, the gap between germline ends came to 13 bases. CDR3: CASSSRGDGNYGYTF. In nucleotides, the CDR3 is TGTGCCAGCAGCTCAAGGGGGGATGGTAACTATGGCTACACCTTC.

The V gene is TRBV29-1, the J gene TRBJ2-7; D might be TRBD1 (5 bases). The ends were cut back, 3 bases at V and 7 bases at J, with 10 bases in the middle. The germline gives CDR1 SQVTM, CDR2 ANQGSEA. This CDR3 spans 11 amino acids. CDR3 in amino acids: CSVDQKGEQYF. CDR3 DNA sequence: TGCAGCGTTGATCAGAAGGGGGAGCAGTACTTC.

V gene TRBV10-3 combines with J gene TRBJ1-1; unclear D gene. Germline V gene data show CDR1 as ENHRY and CDR2 as SYGVKD. Between the trimmed V and J ends, which lost 8 bases and 1 base, there was a span of 8 bases. This CDR3 comprises 12 residues. The CDR3 coding sequence is TGTGCCATCGGAAATCAGAACACTGAAGCTTTCTTT. Translating gives CAIGNQNTEAFF.

V and J are TRBV6-1 and TRBJ1-1; a possible D gene is TRBD1 (5 bases). Trimming left V 7 bases short and J 5 bases short, with 11 bases between. The germline CDR1 and CDR2 sequences are MNHNS and SASEGT. This CDR3 region has 12 residues. As DNA, the CDR3 is TGTGCCAGCACCCAGGGTCATACTGAAGCTTTCTTT. This encodes CASTQGHTEAFF.

This clone was picked up one time. J is TRBJ2-7 and V is TRBV6-1, with TRBD1 identical over 8 bases. The CDR3 consists of 13 residues. The J segment lost 5 bases and the V segment lost 6 bases, leaving 6 bases of the junction unmatched. Germline V CDR1 and CDR2: MNHNS, SASEGT. The CDR3 region is CASRDRGSDEQYF. CDR3 DNA: TGTGCCAGCAGAGACAGGGGAAGCGACGAGCAGTACTTC.

This chain connects TRBV5-1 to TRBJ1-2, with 10 nucleotides matching TRBD1. J lost 4 bases, V lost 3 bases, and 9 bases had no gene match. The CDR3 consists of 16 residues. Germline V lookup: CDR1 SGHRS, CDR2 YFSETQ. The CDR3 reads CASSSQTGGAGYGYTF. The CDR3 DNA sequence: TGCGCCAGCAGCTCACAGACAGGGGGCGCCGGCTATGGCTACACCTTC.

This clone was seen just once. The gene calls are TRBV7-9 and TRBJ2-2; TRBD2 agrees at 8 bases. J lost 7 bases, V lost 8 bases, and 12 bases had no gene match. The CDR3 contains 15 residues. CDR1 and CDR2 from the germline V gene are SEHNR and FQNEAQ (reference sequence). The CDR3 sequence is CASYETGGPDGELFF. The DNA for the CDR3 is TGTGCCAGCTATGAGACGGGAGGGCCAGACGGGGAGCTGTTTTTT.

The CDR3 is CASSQDRGGRNSYEQYF. Written as DNA, the CDR3 is TGCGCCAGCAGCCAAGATAGGGGGGGGAGAAACTCCTACGAGCAGTACTTC. This chain uses TRBV4-1 with TRBJ2-5; tentative D call: TRBD2 (7 bases). Near its end, the DNA agrees better with TRBJ2-7, so the J call may be wrong. The CDR3 has 17 amino acids. The germline V gene has CDR1 MGHRA and CDR2 YSYEKL.

The J gene is TRBJ2-5, the V gene TRBV5-4, with D possibly matching TRBD2 (6 bases). Trimming pared 0 bases from V and 5 bases from J, leaving 14 bases between. Per germline, CDR1 SGHNT and CDR2 YYREEE (reference sequence). This CDR3 has 15 residues. CDR3 in amino acids: CASSLAAGGGETQYF. The CDR3, as DNA: TGTGCCAGCAGCTTGGCCGCGGGCGGAGGGGAGACCCAGTACTTC.

As for this clone: This specimen includes other DNA sequences encoding the same CDR3. The genes are TRBV9 and TRBJ2-1, with TRBD2 matching 7 bases. The germline CDR1 and CDR2 sequences are SGDLS and YYNGEE. This CDR3 has 16 amino acids. After removal of 1 base from V and 0 bases from J, the junction contained 4 bases not matched to a gene. This chain's CDR3 is CASSVLSGTSYNEQFF. The CDR3 DNA sequence: TGTGCCAGCAGCGTACTCAGCGGGACCTCCTACAATGAGCAGTTCTTC.

The chain combines TRBV6-6 with TRBJ2-2; tentative D call: TRBD1 (7 bases). The CDR3 totals 15 residues. Germline V gene data show CDR1 as MNHNY and CDR2 as SVGAGI (reference sequence). Trimming left V 5 bases short and J 0 bases short, with 10 bases between. The chain's CDR3 is CASSDRDSNTGELFF. The CDR3 nucleotides read TGTGCCAGCAGTGACAGGGACTCGAACACCGGGGAGCTGTTTTTT.

Concerning this clone itself: Other DNA sequences in this specimen translate into the identical CDR3. The chain recombines TRBV9 with TRBJ2-3; TRBD2 aligns across 12 bases. Germline lookup yields CDR1 SGDLS and CDR2 YYNGEE. Trimming cost V 3 bases and J 0 bases; bases outside gene matches: 2. This CDR3 is 16 amino acids long. The CDR3 protein is CASSALAGGSTDTQYF. CDR3 nucleotide sequence: TGTGCCAGCAGCGCGCTAGCGGGAGGGAGCACAGATACGCAGTATTTT.

This chain uses TRBV7-9 with TRBJ2-5; maybe TRBD1 (6 bases). Looked up from germline, CDR1 is SEHNR and CDR2 is FQNEAQ (reference sequence). The V end was cut by 7 bases, the J end by 2 bases, with 11 bases between. The CDR3 sequence is 13 residues long. The CDR3 loop is CASTPDSQETQYF. The CDR3, as DNA: TGTGCCAGCACCCCGGACAGTCAAGAGACCCAGTACTTC.

The rearrangement joins TRBV21-1 to TRBJ2-7; the listed D gene, TRBD2, was not tested against the DNA. TRBV21-1 is listed as a pseudogene. The CDR3 is made up of 10 amino acids. The CDR3 is CARRGDEQYF. The CDR3 DNA sequence: TGTGCCAGGCGGGGGGACGAGCAGTACTTC.

The chain links TRBV7-6 to TRBJ1-4; D unclear. Trimming cost V 1 base and J 7 bases, with 13 bases left between them. The CDR3 has 15 residues. Germline CDR1 SGHVS, CDR2 FNYEAQ. CDR3 region: CASSLGSRVGEKLFF. CDR3 nucleotide sequence: TGTGCCAGCAGCTTAGGTTCGAGGGTCGGTGAAAAACTGTTTTTT.

This clone was recorded a few times. Other DNA sequences from this sample encode an identical CDR3 as well. The chain joins TRBV6-6 to TRBJ2-3; no firm D call. Trimming shortened V by 0 bases and J by 4 bases, and 2 bases separated the two germline ends. The CDR3 contains 12 residues. Germline lookup yields CDR1 MNHNY and CDR2 SVGAGI (reference sequence). The CDR3 region is CASSYSSDTQYF. The CDR3, as DNA: TGTGCCAGCAGTTACTCATCAGATACGCAGTATTTT.

This clone appeared once. This chain connects TRBV10-3 to TRBJ2-2; D is perhaps TRBD2 (6 bases). The germline V gene encodes CDR1 ENHRY and CDR2 SYGVKD. This CDR3 has 13 amino acids. V gave up 6 bases and J gave up 5 bases, with 10 bases separating them. The CDR3 region is CAIRMGGTGELFF. CDR3 DNA: TGTGCCATCAGGATGGGGGGAACCGGGGAGCTGTTTTTT.

As for this clone: Other DNA sequences in this sample translate to the same CDR3. This sequence joins TRBV28 and TRBJ2-1; maybe TRBD1 (6 bases). Germline lookup yields CDR1 MDHEN and CDR2 SYDVKM. The CDR3 has 15 amino acids. V was cut by 2 bases and J by 0 bases, with 8 bases left in between. The CDR3 DNA is TGTGCCAGCAGTTTAGGGGGCAGCTCCTACAATGAGCAGTTCTTC. Translating it yields CASSLGGSSYNEQFF.

This chain uses TRBV27 with TRBJ1-1, with TRBD1 matching over 7 bases. CDR3 length equals 15 residues. Germline assignment: CDR1 MNHEY and CDR2 SMNVEV (reference sequence). V lost 8 bases, J lost 1 base, and 10 bases stayed unmatched. CDR3 sequence: CASPWDRPPNTEAFF. The CDR3 region has the DNA TGTGCCAGCCCTTGGGACAGACCACCGAACACTGAAGCTTTCTTT.

The chain is built from TRBV7-2 and TRBJ2-7; D is possibly TRBD1 (6 bases). The ends were cut back, 3 bases at V and 0 bases at J, with 12 bases in the middle. CDR1 and CDR2 from the germline V gene are SGHTA and FQGNSA. The length of the CDR3 is 15 residues. The CDR3 DNA is TGTGCCAGCAGCTTTGACAGGACAGCCTCCTACGAGCAGTACTTC. Protein product: CASSFDRTASYEQYF.